The present T cell receptor beta chain was sequenced within a study of cytomegalovirus exposure and HLA in healthy donors. Study observations and caveats: Roughly uniform sequencing depth across donors was assumed, possibly incorrectly. Per published accounts, TCR beta sequences correctly predicted the HLA-A and HLA-B alleles of most subjects.

The V gene end was trimmed by 0 bases and the J gene end by 11 bases; junction bases not matched to a gene: 9. The germline V gene has CDR1 GTSNPN and CDR2 SVGIG (reference sequence). CDR3 length equals 14 residues. In regard to this clone: Its antigen is not identified.

PCR primers comprised 60 Vbeta and 13 Jbeta primers. Data came from immunoSEQ multiplex PCR; TCRdb stores just in-frame clones and leaves some out. The data contain 170,000 or so clones, around 72% of them singletons. The sample comprised PBMCs. This rearrangement joins TRBV30 to TRBJ1-5, with 8 bases identical to TRBD1. The TCR comes from a woman aged 50 to 60 in good health and CMV-seropositive. CDR3 sequence (DNA): TGTGCCTGGAGTGTCCTGACAGGGGAGATGACCCAGCATTTT. Translating gives CAWSVLTGEMTQHF.